The clone carrying this T cell receptor beta chain has at least ten counts. The antigen remains undetermined. RNA transcripts served as the template for amplifying TCR beta CDR3 regions. In the first-round RT-PCR of the TCR CDR3, the HTBI primer set was used. One entry per CDR3 protein, called by TCRdb with MiXCR from the multiplex PCR reads. The sample has more than 300,000 distinct CDR3 sequences; 14% are singletons. Uncontrolled infection, other autoimmune disease, pregnancy or lactation disqualified patients from enrolment. Diagnostic decisions used clinical symptoms, serum thyroxine and TRAb, thyroid ultrasound and orbital computed tomography. CDR1 MNHNS and CDR2 SASEGT come from the germline V gene. CDR3 length: 15 residues. The V end was cut by 6 bases, the J end by 5 bases, with 19 bases between. The data derive from a study of T cells in Graves' hyperthyroidism and ophthalmopathy. Study-wide results and caveats: Most clonotypes expanded in thyroid above 0.001 were likewise present in blood. A median 6.5 months before onset, the model predicted ophthalmopathy.

The sequenced sample consisted of blood. The chain carries TRBV6-1 and TRBJ2-5; possible D gene TRBD2, 6 bases. The TCR sequence derives from a young woman with Graves' ophthalmopathy. The CDR3 here is CASSPPLGRGETQYF. CDR3 sequence (DNA): TGTGCCAGCAGCCCCCCCCTCGGACGGGGGGAGACCCAGTACTTC.